Listed here is a single T cell receptor (beta chain). The data stem from a study of blood T cell repertoires in COVID-19. Across the study: Italy, Spain and the United States were the sources of the convalescent and acute COVID-19 samples. The analysed material was cDNA or gDNA that came from T cells, B-cell-depleted T cells, or PBMCs.

Study processing details: From reference gene primer amplification, estimates of nucleated cell counts were derived. Data came from immunoSEQ multiplex PCR; TCRdb stores just in-frame clones and leaves some out. The V and J calls and the clone size are those of that table, but D and trimming were determined from the DNA. In the table there are some 80,000 clones, around nine tenths of which are singletons. V gave up 3 bases and J gave up 1 base, with 9 bases separating them. Germline lookup yields CDR1 KGHSH and CDR2 LQKENI. This CDR3 comprises 14 residues. Input material: peripheral blood. The clonotype comes from a woman older than 75 with active or convalescent COVID-19. V is TRBV18 and J is TRBJ1-1; D is ambiguous. The CDR3 DNA reads as TGTGCCAGCTCACCGTTCCCAGGGAACACTGAAGCTTTCTTT. As protein: CASSPFPGNTEAFF.